The entry below gives a single T cell receptor (beta chain) sequence along with its context. Original data processing: By means of reference gene primer amplification, nucleated cell counts were estimated. Data came from immunoSEQ multiplex PCR; TCRdb stores just in-frame clones and leaves some out. V and J calls and clone size are as listed in that table; D and trimming were resolved from the DNA. The sample carries fewer than 250,000 clones, roughly 91% recorded once. Germline loops: CDR1 SGHAT, CDR2 FQNNGV. V was cut by 1 base and J by 6 bases, with 12 bases left in between. The CDR3 totals 14 residues. This sample was included in a study of blood T cell repertoires in COVID-19.

Material: peripheral blood. The chain combines TRBV11-2 with TRBJ1-1; D unresolved. This sequence originates from a young man with COVID-19, enrolled during active disease. The CDR3 spells CASSLAGGWAEAFF. In nucleotides, the CDR3 is TGTGCCAGCAGCTTAGCGGGCGGGTGGGCTGAAGCTTTCTTT.